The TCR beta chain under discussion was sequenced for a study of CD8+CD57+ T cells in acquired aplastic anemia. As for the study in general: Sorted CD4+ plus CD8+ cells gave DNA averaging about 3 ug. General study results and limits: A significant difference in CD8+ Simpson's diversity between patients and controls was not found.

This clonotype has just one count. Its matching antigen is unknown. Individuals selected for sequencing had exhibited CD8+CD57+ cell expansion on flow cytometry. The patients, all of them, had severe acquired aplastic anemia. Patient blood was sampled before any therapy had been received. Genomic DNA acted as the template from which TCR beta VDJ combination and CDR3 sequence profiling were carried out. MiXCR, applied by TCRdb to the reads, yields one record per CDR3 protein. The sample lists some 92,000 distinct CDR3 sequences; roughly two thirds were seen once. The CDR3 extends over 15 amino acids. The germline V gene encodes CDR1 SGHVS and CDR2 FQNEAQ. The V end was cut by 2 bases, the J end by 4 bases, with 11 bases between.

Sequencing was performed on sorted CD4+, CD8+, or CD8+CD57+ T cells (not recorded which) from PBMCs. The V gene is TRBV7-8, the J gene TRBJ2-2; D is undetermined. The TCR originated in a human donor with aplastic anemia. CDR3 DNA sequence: TGTGCCAGCAGCTTATCGGGTGGCGGCACCGGGGAGCTGTTTTTT. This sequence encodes CASSLSGGGTGELFF.